This T cell receptor beta chain was observed in a study of blood T cell repertoires in COVID-19. Study context: The origin of the acute and convalescent COVID-19 samples was the United States, Italy and Spain. Sample material is recorded as cDNA or gDNA derived from T cells, B-cell-depleted T cells, or PBMCs.

Original processing notes: How many nucleated cells were present was estimated from reference gene primer amplification. Some clones are missing from TCRdb's copy, which holds only in-frame ones; the method was immunoSEQ multiplex PCR. V and J calls and clone size are as listed in that table; D and trimming were resolved from the DNA. The sample has more than 70,000 clones, less than 90% seen once. The germline V and J ends were trimmed by 0 bases and 11 bases, with 13 bases remaining between them. CDR3 size: 13 residues. Germline-derived CDR1 and CDR2 are LGHNA and YSLEER. The TCR was taken from a man aged 60 to 75 with acute or convalescent COVID-19. The V call is TRBV4-3, the J call TRBJ1-1; D gene uncertain. Sequencing used peripheral blood. Here the CDR3 reads CASSQEPGLSAFF. CDR3 bases: TGCGCCAGCAGCCAAGAACCGGGGTTGAGTGCTTTCTTT.